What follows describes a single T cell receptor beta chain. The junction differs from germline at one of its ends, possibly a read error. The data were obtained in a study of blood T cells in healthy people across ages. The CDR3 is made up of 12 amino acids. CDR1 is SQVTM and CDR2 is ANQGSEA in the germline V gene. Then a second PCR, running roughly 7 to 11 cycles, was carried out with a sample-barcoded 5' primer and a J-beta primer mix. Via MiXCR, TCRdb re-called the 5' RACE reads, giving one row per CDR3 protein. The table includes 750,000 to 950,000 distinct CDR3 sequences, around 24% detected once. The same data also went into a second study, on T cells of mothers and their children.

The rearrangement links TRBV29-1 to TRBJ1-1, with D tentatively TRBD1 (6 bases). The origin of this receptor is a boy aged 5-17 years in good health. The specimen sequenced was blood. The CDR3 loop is CSVGGRTAEASF. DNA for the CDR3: TGCAGCGTTGGGGGGCGGACCGCTGAAGCTTCCTTT.